This T cell receptor beta chain comes out of a study of T cells in Graves' hyperthyroidism and ophthalmopathy. Study-level findings and limits: In blood, most of the thyroid clonotypes expanded above 0.001 were also present.

Many counts were recorded for this clonotype. The target antigen is unknown. V was cut by 8 bases and J by 4 bases, with 17 bases left in between. The CDR3 contains 14 residues. Germline-derived CDR1 and CDR2 are DFQATT and SNEGSKA (reference sequence). Researchers took RNA transcripts and amplified the TCR beta CDR3 regions from them. HTBI primers were employed in a first-round RT-PCR of the TCR CDR3. In TCRdb, the multiplex PCR reads were re-called with MiXCR into one record per CDR3 protein. The sample contains approximately 600,000 distinct CDR3 sequences, approximately 15% of which appear only once. Uncontrolled infection, other autoimmune disease, pregnancy and lactation each barred patients from inclusion. The diagnostic basis comprised clinical symptoms, serum thyroxine and TRAb, thyroid ultrasound and orbital computed tomography. The PBMCs were taken from approximately 11 ml of fresh peripheral blood.

Sequenced material: blood. The chain is built from TRBV20-1 and TRBJ2-2, with D maybe TRBD2 (6 bases). The clonotype comes from a woman between 40 and 55 years old with Graves' ophthalmopathy. The CDR3 DNA reads TGCAGTTACTTAGGGGCGGGAACCACCGGGGAGCTGTTTTTT. It translates to CSYLGAGTTGELFF.